This TCR beta chain was recorded in a study of T cell changes during pregnancy in multiple sclerosis. Some clones are missing from TCRdb's copy, which holds only in-frame ones; the method was immunoSEQ multiplex PCR. The sample lists around 84,000 clones; approximately 93% were seen once. The germline gives CDR1 SQVTM, CDR2 ANQGSEA. The CDR3 extends over 15 amino acids. V lost 0 bases, J lost 7 bases, and 6 bases stayed unmatched. The receptor's source is a female donor in good health, enrolled as a control in a pregnancy study. This sample comprised peripheral blood, obtained in the second trimester of pregnancy. The genes are TRBV29-1 and TRBJ1-4, with 9 bases that match TRBD1. CDR3 in DNA: TGCAGCGTTGAAGACGCCGGGACAGGGTCTGAAAAACTGTTTTTT. Protein product: CSVEDAGTGSEKLFF.